A selection of T cell receptor beta chains follows, all from one sample in a study of cytomegalovirus exposure and HLA in healthy donors. Generated by immunoSEQ multiplex PCR, the TCRdb table keeps only in-frame clones and is missing some. Its table lists tens of thousands of clones. The material sequenced was PBMCs. The receptors come from a woman aged 25 to 39 in good health and CMV-seropositive. CDR3s include the opening cysteine and the closing phenylalanine or tryptophan. Fields, in order: D gene, J gene, V gene, CDR3 DNA, CDR3 protein. The D gene is left open where the match is weak.

D gene: .
J gene: TRBJ1-1
V gene: TRBV30
CDR3 DNA: TGTGCCTGGAGTTCACCCTGGGCGATTGAAGCTTTCTTT
CDR3 protein: CAWSSPWAIEAFF

D gene: .
J gene: TRBJ2-7
V gene: TRBV10-1
CDR3 DNA: TGCGCCAGCAGTGACCTACGGGTGGACGAGCAGTACTTC
CDR3 protein: CASSDLRVDEQYF

D gene: .
J gene: TRBJ2-1
V gene: TRBV28
CDR3 DNA: TGTGCCAGCAGTTCTACAGCGGGCCCAGGGTACAATGAGCAGTTCTTC
CDR3 protein: CASSSTAGPGYNEQFF

D gene: TRBD1
J gene: TRBJ2-1
V gene: TRBV6-5
CDR3 DNA: TGTGCCAGCAGTTACGGCGTCGGGACAGGTTACAATGAGCAGTTCTTC
CDR3 protein: CASSYGVGTGYNEQFF

D gene: TRBD2
J gene: TRBJ2-1
V gene: TRBV15
CDR3 DNA: TGTGCCACCAGCGGGGGGACTAGCAGATCCTACAATGAGCAGTTCTTC
CDR3 protein: CATSGGTSRSYNEQFF

D gene: .
J gene: TRBJ2-1
V gene: TRBV6-5
CDR3 DNA: TGTGCCAGCAGTCGGTGGGGGGGACAGGACAATGAGCAGTTCTTC
CDR3 protein: CASSRWGGQDNEQFF

D gene: TRBD1
J gene: TRBJ1-2
V gene: TRBV29-1
CDR3 DNA: TGCAGCGTTGAAGGACGACAGGGCGGGGATGGCTACACCTTC
CDR3 protein: CSVEGRQGGDGYTF

D gene: TRBD1
J gene: TRBJ1-4
V gene: TRBV14
CDR3 DNA: TGTGCCAGCAGCCTACACGGGACAGCGGATGAAAAACTGTTTTTT
CDR3 protein: CASSLHGTADEKLFF

D gene: .
J gene: TRBJ1-2
V gene: TRBV12-5
CDR3 DNA: TGTGCTAGTGGATCGGGGGTCCTCGGCTACACCTTC
CDR3 protein: CASGSGVLGYTF

D gene: .
J gene: TRBJ1-5
V gene: TRBV7-9
CDR3 DNA: TGTGCCAGCAGCTTCGAGGCTCAGCCCCAGCATTTT
CDR3 protein: CASSFEAQPQHF

D gene: TRBD2
J gene: TRBJ2-3
V gene: TRBV10-2
CDR3 DNA: TGCGCCAGCAGCCCTAGCGGGAGAGAAGATACGCAGTATTTT
CDR3 protein: CASSPSGREDTQYF

D gene: TRBD2
J gene: TRBJ2-7
V gene: TRBV4-1
CDR3 DNA: TGCGCCAGCAGCCGACTAGCGGGCTCCTACGAGCAGTACTTC
CDR3 protein: CASSRLAGSYEQYF

D gene: TRBD2
J gene: TRBJ2-1
V gene: TRBV5-1
CDR3 DNA: TGCGCCAGCAGCCTGTCTTTAGCGGGAGACAATGAGCAGTTCTTC
CDR3 protein: CASSLSLAGDNEQFF

D gene: TRBD2
J gene: TRBJ2-1
V gene: TRBV29-1
CDR3 DNA: TGCAGCCATACTCCAGCGGGGCCCTACAATGAGCAGTTCTTC
CDR3 protein: CSHTPAGPYNEQFF

D gene: TRBD2
J gene: TRBJ2-5
V gene: TRBV7-7
CDR3 DNA: TGTGCTAGCAGCTTAGTACTAGCGGGGGATAGTACGGAGACCCAGTACTTC
CDR3 protein: CASSLVLAGDSTETQYF

D gene: TRBD2
J gene: TRBJ2-2
V gene: TRBV25-1
CDR3 DNA: TGTGCCAGCAGTGCGACTAGCGGGGGACTCGGGGAGCTGTTTTTT
CDR3 protein: CASSATSGGLGELFF

D gene: TRBD1
J gene: TRBJ1-5
V gene: TRBV19
CDR3 DNA: TGTGCCAGTAGTGCTACAGGGGGTGGCAATCAGCCCCAGCATTTT
CDR3 protein: CASSATGGGNQPQHF

D gene: .
J gene: TRBJ1-1
V gene: TRBV6-5
CDR3 DNA: TGTGCCAGCAGTTACTCAACAGGGTACACTGAAGCTTTCTTT
CDR3 protein: CASSYSTGYTEAFF

D gene: .
J gene: TRBJ1-5
V gene: TRBV6-1
CDR3 DNA: TGTGCCAGCACGTTGTGGCAGGGAGGAAATCAGCCCCAGCATTTT
CDR3 protein: CASTLWQGGNQPQHF

D gene: TRBD2
J gene: TRBJ2-3
V gene: TRBV7-2
CDR3 DNA: TGTGCCAGCAGCCCCCTGGGACTAGCCGTAACAGATACGCAGTATTTT
CDR3 protein: CASSPLGLAVTDTQYF

D gene: .
J gene: TRBJ2-5
V gene: TRBV5-1
CDR3 DNA: TGCGCCAGCAGCTTGGTACTGCAAGAGACCCAGTACTTC
CDR3 protein: CASSLVLQETQYF

D gene: .
J gene: TRBJ1-1
V gene: TRBV12-2
CDR3 DNA: TGTGCAAGTCGCTTAGAGCAGGCCCCGTGGGACACTGAAGCTTTCTTT
CDR3 protein: CASRLEQAPWDTEAFF

D gene: TRBD1
J gene: TRBJ2-7
V gene: TRBV6-6
CDR3 DNA: TGTGCCAGCAGCTCCACTCCGGGACAGGTCTACGAGCAGTACTTC
CDR3 protein: CASSSTPGQVYEQYF